This TCR beta chain was identified in a study of CD8 T cells in Susac syndrome. The CDR3 sequence is 15 residues long. The V gene lost 2 bases and the J gene lost 1 base, with 11 bases spanning the gap. Germline V gene sequence: CDR1 SGHDT, CDR2 YYEEEE. After extraction with the RNeasy kit, about 0.5 to 1 ug of the RNA was reverse transcribed using random hexamers. Across 54 Vbeta and 13 Jbeta, immunoSEQ multiplex PCR amplified TCR beta CDR3. Via MiXCR, TCRdb re-called the immunoSEQ multiplex PCR reads, giving one row per CDR3 protein. The sample shows roughly 330,000 distinct CDR3 sequences, around 92% of them seen only once.

The rearrangement links TRBV5-6 to TRBJ2-3, with D possibly matching TRBD1 (5 bases). Sequencing input: CD4+ T cells from PBMCs. This TCR derives from a human donor with multiple sclerosis. CDR3 bases: TGTGCCAGCAGCTTTTTGGGGCGCGGCACAGATACGCAGTATTTT. Its translation: CASSFLGRGTDTQYF. The full variable domain, completed using reference TRBV5-6 and TRBJ2-3, is DAGVTQSPTHLIKTRGQQVTLRCSPKSGHDTVSWYQQALGQGPQFIFQYYEEEERQRGNFPDRFSGHQFPNYSSELNVNALLLGDSALYLCASSFLGRGTDTQYFGPGTRLTVL.